This record concerns one T cell receptor beta chain sequence. This clone showed up just once. Its antigen specificity is not known. Base qualities were left out, and no much larger clone turns up one base away. During the collection period, no immune events, such as infections, were documented for the healthy donors. Healthy-donor blood repertoires served as a training cohort to calibrate time-dependent variance in a beta-binomial model of T-cell clone differential abundance. There were 10 healthy donors in the training cohort, of whom 3 were female and 7 were male. An age range of about 29 to 65 years, with an average of about 45 years, was recorded for the donors. Whole blood was collected from each healthy donor at three time points spaced two weeks apart and obtained from a commercial supplier. Genomic DNA was extracted from unsorted whole blood for immunosequencing. The data stem from a study of identifying expanded T cells in peripheral blood (dated by TCRdb to about 2019). Describing the broader study: Technical replicates were generated by sequencing separate aliquots of the same genomic DNA pool, and four replicates were compared pairwise. Overall results and qualifications from the work: Across all healthy-donor time intervals, the beta-binomial model significantly lowered both the number of clones called differentially abundant and the false-positive rate. Variance in clone template counts between roughly two-week samples significantly increased with total template count across all healthy donors. Between technical replicates the binomial model flagged approximately 1.2 differentially abundant clones, whereas over about 2 weeks the binomial model flagged about 16.4 and over approximately four weeks approximately 20. The authors expected biological variance in healthy repertoires might increase further over much longer intervals such as months to years.

V gives up 8 bases and J gives up 0 bases, and the segment between their germline ends measures 13 bases. The CDR3 runs 14 amino acids, cysteine and phenylalanine included. The read is trimmed to its CDR3 DNA, 42 bases read in frame from base 1. The CDR1 and CDR2 encoded by the germline V gene are SNHLY and FYNNEI. The immunoSEQ Assay, which relies on bias-controlled multiplex PCR amplification of genomic DNA, was used to profile TCRbeta CDR3 regions. Per the original workflow: The absolute abundance of each unique TCRbeta CDR3 region was quantified after sequences were collapsed and filtered. Differential abundance was tested with two models: a binomial (Fisher-equivalent) model and a beta-binomial model that adds time-dependent variance fitted from healthy donors. Clones with fewer than 5 combined templates were removed, and a clone was called differentially abundant if the clone's Benjamini-Hochberg FDR was below 0.01. In the beta-binomial model, variance was expressed as a function of the total template count across the two samples, in the form v = (b*log(k)+a)^2. This immuneACCESS table, as held by TCRdb, lists in-frame sequences with V and J called but not all clones. Of the missing ones, under half trace to an unresolved V gene in checked studies; the others have no known cause. The V and J calls and clone size are taken from that table; D and trimming were inferred from the DNA. The table for this sample lists around 130,000 clones; approximately 86% of them were counted only once. 7.5% to 8.5% of the sample lies in the top ten.

The sequence is built from TRBV2 and TRBJ1-1; no confident D gene assignment can be made. This receptor was obtained from a person between 18 and 69 years old in good health. The sequencing sample was made of blood. In nucleotides, the sequence is TGTGCCAGCCCAAATGGACTGATGAACACTGAAGCTTTCTTT. Translated, this gives CASPNGLMNTEAFF.